The count of the clone carrying this TCR beta chain is one. The antigen remains undetermined. The data stem from a study of vaccination effects on CD4 cells after COVID-19. Sequenced by immunoSEQ multiplex PCR; TCRdb stores in-frame clones only, minus some. The sample includes tens of thousands of clones, 65% to 85% of them seen just once. Viral peptide pools were used in the ViraFEST assay to expand antigen-specific CD4+ T cells, and sequencing came afterward. Isolation of CD4+ T cells took place after more than 9 days of culture. According to PCR results, the person was infected with SARS-CoV-2 between March and December 2020. V was clipped by 3 bases and J by 1 base, with 8 bases between them. The CDR3 extends over 14 amino acids. From germline, CDR1 is SGDLS and CDR2 YYNGEE. Study findings and constraints: New vaccine-induced clones were the main type among post-vaccine spike-reactive clones in convalescents.

Sequencing used CD4+ T cells from PBMCs cultured with HCoV-NL63 spike peptides, obtained before COVID-19 vaccination. This chain connects TRBV9 to TRBJ2-1, with a tentative D call TRBD2 (6 bases). The receptor was derived from a human donor who had a prior SARS-CoV-2 infection. The CDR3 region is CASSEEGSYNEQFF. Written as DNA, the CDR3 is TGTGCCAGCAGCGAGGAGGGGTCCTACAATGAGCAGTTCTTC.